The 26 T cell receptor beta chains below come from one sample, sequenced in a study of blood T cell repertoires in COVID-19. Generated by immunoSEQ multiplex PCR, the TCRdb table keeps only in-frame clones and is missing some. The data contain hundreds of thousands of clones, more than 75% of them singletons. The sequencing sample was made of peripheral blood. These receptors all stem from a man between 60 and 75 years old who had recovered from COVID-19.

V is TRBV6-5 and J is TRBJ1-5; D not certain. V was trimmed by 6 bases and J by 0 bases, leaving 12 bases between them. This CDR3 spans 15 amino acids. Germline V lookup: CDR1 MNHEY, CDR2 SVGAGI. The CDR3 DNA sequence: TGTGCCAGCAGATACGAGGCATATAGCAATCAGCCCCAGCATTTT. As protein: CASRYEAYSNQPQHF.

J is TRBJ2-7 and V is TRBV27, with 7 bases lining up with TRBD2. Germline V CDR1 and CDR2: MNHEY, SMNVEV (reference sequence). The CDR3 contains 15 residues. Germline trimming cut 5 bases from V and 3 bases from J; bases unmatched to any gene: 10. Here the CDR3 reads CASSPIGGGYYEQYF. The CDR3 DNA sequence: TGTGCCAGCAGTCCAATTGGGGGAGGGTACTACGAGCAGTACTTC.

The V gene is TRBV2, the J gene TRBJ2-2, with TRBD2 identical over 9 bases. This CDR3 contains 14 residues. Germline assignment: CDR1 SNHLY and CDR2 FYNNEI. J lost 2 bases, V lost 6 bases, and 1 base had no gene match. This chain's CDR3 is CASRGTSNTGELFF. CDR3 bases: TGTGCCAGCAGGGGGACTAGCAACACCGGGGAGCTGTTTTTT. Looking up the rest from reference TRBV2 and TRBJ2-2 gives the full variable domain: EPEVTQTPSHQVTQMGQEVILRCVPISNHLYFYWYRQILGQKVEFLVSFYNNEISEKSEIFDDQFSVERPDGSNFTLKIRSTKLEDSAMYFCASRGTSNTGELFFGEGSRLTVL.

CDR3 loop: CASSFPGGANLGDGELFF. The CDR3 DNA reads TGTGCCAGCAGTTTCCCCGGGGGGGCCAACCTTGGCGACGGGGAGCTGTTTTTT. The chain is built from TRBV5-6 and TRBJ2-2; 8 bases are a match to TRBD2. The V gene's germline CDR1 is SGHDT and CDR2 YYEEEE. The CDR3 has 18 amino acids. V lost 5 bases to trimming and J lost 7 bases; unmatched junction nucleotides: 19.

The J gene is TRBJ2-3, the V gene TRBV5-5; D ambiguous. CDR3 length equals 15 residues. The V end was cut by 2 bases, the J end by 2 bases, with 12 bases between. Per the germline V gene, CDR1 is SGHKS and CDR2 is YYEKEE (reference sequence). CDR3 DNA: TGTGCCAGCAGCTTATCCAGCGTACACACAGATACGCAGTATTTT. Its translation: CASSLSSVHTDTQYF.

The chain links TRBV7-9 to TRBJ1-4; tentative D call: TRBD1 (6 bases). Looked up from germline, CDR1 is SEHNR and CDR2 is FQNEAQ (reference sequence). The CDR3 is made up of 16 amino acids. The ends were cut back, 5 bases at V and 8 bases at J, with 21 bases in the middle. For the CDR3, the DNA is TGTGCCAGCAGCCCAACACTGCAGGGGAGTAGGGAAAAACTGTTTTTT. It translates to CASSPTLQGSREKLFF.

The chain employs TRBV28 and TRBJ2-1, with 7 bases fitting TRBD2. V was pared by 2 bases and J by 8 bases, with 15 bases of the junction left unmatched. The CDR3 contains 17 residues. In germline, CDR1 is MDHEN, CDR2 SYDVKM. The CDR3 DNA is TGTGCCAGCAGTTTAGGGGGGAGGGGAGGTAGACGGGATGAGCAGTTCTTC. Its protein is CASSLGGRGGRRDEQFF. Complete variable domain (other parts from reference TRBV28 and TRBJ2-1): DVKVTQSSRYLVKRTGEKVFLECVQDMDHENMFWYRQDPGLGLRLIYFSYDVKMKEKGDIPEGYSVSREKKERFSLILESASTNQTSMYLCASSLGGRGGRRDEQFFGPGTRLTVL.

The V call is TRBV9, the J call TRBJ1-1; 7 positions match TRBD1. Germline V gene data show CDR1 as SGDLS and CDR2 as YYNGEE. Germline trimming cut 3 bases from V and 4 bases from J; bases unmatched to any gene: 6. CDR3 length equals 14 residues. The CDR3 nucleotides are TGTGCCAGCAGCGCCATAGCAGGGGGCACTGAAGCTTTCTTT. Translation gives CASSAIAGGTEAFF.

This chain links TRBV2 with TRBJ2-1, with TRBD1 matching 9 bases. The CDR3 is 13 residues long. Germline assignment: CDR1 SNHLY and CDR2 FYNNEI. The V segment lost 6 bases and the J segment 7 bases; nucleotides outside the gene matches: 4. The CDR3: CASRTGGGNEQFF. In DNA form, the CDR3 reads TGTGCCAGCAGGACAGGGGGTGGGAATGAGCAGTTCTTC.

The chain couples TRBV19 to TRBJ1-5; perhaps TRBD1 as D (6 bases). V dropped 11 bases and J dropped 2 bases, with 13 bases sitting between them. Germline V gene lookup returns CDR1 LNHDA and CDR2 SQIVND (reference sequence). This CDR3 comprises 13 residues. The CDR3 DNA follows: TGTGCCGGCAGGGGTTCGGGCAATCAGCCCCAGCATTTT. It specifies CAGRGSGNQPQHF.

This sequence joins TRBV2 and TRBJ1-2, with TRBD1 matching 8 bases. The junction had 11 bases not matched to a gene; V was cut back by 10 bases and J by 4 bases. This CDR3 comprises 14 residues. Germline CDR1 and CDR2: SNHLY and FYNNEI. The CDR3 spells CAIIPGQGLYGYTF. The CDR3 DNA follows: TGTGCCATCATCCCTGGACAGGGCCTCTATGGCTACACCTTC. Variable domain in full (rest from reference TRBV2 and TRBJ1-2): EPEVTQTPSHQVTQMGQEVILRCVPISNHLYFYWYRQILGQKVEFLVSFYNNEISEKSEIFDDQFSVERPDGSNFTLKIRSTKLEDSAMYFCAIIPGQGLYGYTFGSGTRLTVV.

The genes are TRBV9 and TRBJ2-2; D call uncertain. The CDR3 covers 13 residues. The germline V gene has CDR1 SGDLS and CDR2 YYNGEE. Trimming took 0 bases from V and 6 from J, leaving 6 bases between them. CDR3 protein: CASSVGLPGELFF. CDR3 coding DNA: TGTGCCAGCAGCGTAGGGCTTCCCGGGGAGCTGTTTTTT.

V is TRBV9 and J is TRBJ1-4; D is ambiguous. The germline CDR1 and CDR2 sequences are SGDLS and YYNGEE. The ends were cut back, 4 bases at V and 4 bases at J, with 14 bases in the middle. The CDR3 is 15 amino acids. The CDR3 DNA reads TGTGCCAGCAGCACCCCCGGACTGGTTAATGAAAAACTGTTTTTT. It specifies CASSTPGLVNEKLFF.

The V call is TRBV5-4, the J call TRBJ2-4; 13 bases agree with TRBD2. Per the germline V gene, CDR1 is SGHNT and CDR2 is YYREEE (reference sequence). The trim removed 4 bases at V and 6 bases at J, leaving 7 bases unmatched. CDR3 length: 16 residues. The DNA of the CDR3 is TGTGCCAGCAGCCTGCCACTAGCGGGAGGGGTAAACATTCAGTACTTC. As protein: CASSLPLAGGVNIQYF.

This chain uses TRBV7-2 with TRBJ1-3; TRBD1 aligns across 7 bases. J was trimmed by 1 base and V by 6 bases; bases with no gene match: 3. In germline, CDR1 is SGHTA, CDR2 FQGNSA. The CDR3 has 14 residues. CDR3 bases: TGTGCCAGCAGGCTGACAGGGTCTGGAAACACCATATATTTT. Its protein is CASRLTGSGNTIYF.

This chain links TRBV11-3 with TRBJ2-1; D perhaps matches TRBD2 (5 bases). Trimming pared 3 bases from V and 8 bases from J, leaving 5 bases between. Per the germline V gene, CDR1 is SGHNT and CDR2 is YENEEA. There are 11 residues in the CDR3. CDR3 amino acids: CASSLRDEQFF. In DNA, the CDR3 is TGTGCCAGCAGCTTGAGGGATGAGCAGTTCTTC. Filled out from reference TRBV11-3 and TRBJ2-1, the complete variable domain reads EAGVVQSPRYKIIEKKQPVAFWCNPISGHNTLYWYLQNLGQGPELLIRYENEEAVDDSQLPKDRFSAERLKGVDSTLKIQPAELGDSAVYLCASSLRDEQFFGPGTRLTVL.

This rearrangement joins TRBV10-3 to TRBJ2-1; TRBD1 is a possible D gene (6 bases). The V end was cut by 0 bases, the J end by 5 bases, with 8 bases between. This CDR3 comprises 14 residues. The germline CDR1 and CDR2 sequences are ENHRY and SYGVKD. The CDR3 is CAISESPGDNEQFF. The CDR3 coding sequence is TGTGCCATCAGTGAGTCCCCAGGGGACAATGAGCAGTTCTTC.

This clone was seen only once. This chain connects TRBV6-1 to TRBJ2-7; TRBD1 agrees at 7 bases. Germline values: CDR1 MNHNS, CDR2 SASEGT. V lost 4 bases to trimming and J lost 3 bases; unmatched junction nucleotides: 18. The length of the CDR3 is 18 residues. CDR3 region: CASSGYIQGHRGDYEQYF. Here the CDR3 DNA reads TGTGCCAGCAGTGGGTATATACAGGGGCATAGAGGAGACTACGAGCAGTACTTC.

V gene TRBV7-6 combines with J gene TRBJ2-5, with D possibly matching TRBD2 (6 bases). Germline V gives CDR1 SGHVS, CDR2 FNYEAQ. The length of the CDR3 is 10 residues. V was pared by 8 bases and J by 5 bases, with 6 bases between. CDR3: CASGGETQYF. The CDR3, as DNA: TGTGCCAGCGGGGGGGAGACCCAGTACTTC.

A few counts support this clone. The gene calls are TRBV6-1 and TRBJ2-5; 13 positions match TRBD2. The CDR3 spans 18 residues. CDR1 is MNHNS and CDR2 is SASEGT in the germline V gene. The V gene end was trimmed by 0 bases and the J gene end by 4 bases; junction bases not matched to a gene: 8. The CDR3: CASSEALGRTSGRETQYF. The DNA of the CDR3 is TGTGCCAGCAGTGAAGCGCTTGGGAGGACTAGCGGGAGAGAGACCCAGTACTTC.

The chain employs TRBV28 and TRBJ2-7, with TRBD1 matching over 7 bases. The CDR3 sequence is 15 residues long. CDR1 and CDR2 (germline): MDHEN, SYDVKM. V lost 6 bases to trimming and J lost 2 bases; unmatched junction nucleotides: 10. The chain's CDR3 is CASSPNRGTPYEQYF. CDR3 DNA: TGTGCCAGCAGCCCAAACAGGGGAACTCCCTACGAGCAGTACTTC. Using reference TRBV28 and TRBJ2-7 for the parts outside the CDR3, the full variable domain is DVKVTQSSRYLVKRTGEKVFLECVQDMDHENMFWYRQDPGLGLRLIYFSYDVKMKEKGDIPEGYSVSREKKERFSLILESASTNQTSMYLCASSPNRGTPYEQYFGPGTRLTVT.

This chain connects TRBV12-2 to TRBJ2-2; the table's D call, TRBD1, was not checked against the DNA. TRBV12-2 is assigned pseudogene status. The CDR3 spans 16 residues. Here the CDR3 reads CASRLGGTGPTGELFF. In DNA, the CDR3 is TGTGCAAGTCGCTTAGGGGGGACAGGGCCCACCGGGGAGCTGTTTTTT.

This chain links TRBV24-1 with TRBJ2-1, with D hard to call. V was trimmed by 5 bases and J by 5 bases, leaving 12 bases between them. Looked up from germline, CDR1 is KGHDR and CDR2 is SFDVKD. The CDR3 spans 14 residues. Here the CDR3 reads CATSVPSPHNEQFF. The CDR3, as DNA: TGTGCCACCAGTGTCCCAAGCCCGCACAATGAGCAGTTCTTC.

This chain uses TRBV3-1 (or the pseudogene TRBV3-2) with TRBJ1-2, with 8 bases lining up with TRBD1. After removal of 1 base from V and 10 bases from J, the junction contained 8 bases not matched to a gene. Germline lookup yields CDR1 LGHDT and CDR2 YNNKEL (reference sequence). This CDR3 spans 14 amino acids. This chain's CDR3 is CASSQAAGTGFYTF. CDR3 in DNA: TGTGCCAGCAGCCAAGCAGCCGGGACAGGATTCTACACCTTC.

This chain's CDR3 is CASSHRQLDTEAFF. CDR3 bases: TGCGCCAGCAGCCATAGACAGTTAGACACTGAAGCTTTCTTT. V and J are TRBV4-1 and TRBJ1-1; tentative D call: TRBD1 (5 bases). The CDR3 spans 14 residues. Germline-derived CDR1 and CDR2 are MGHRA and YSYEKL. Trimming removed 3 bases at V and 3 bases at J, with 11 bases between.

The chain joins TRBV19 to TRBJ1-1; D call uncertain. This CDR3 has 16 residues. CDR1 is LNHDA, CDR2 SQIVND, per germline (reference sequence). Trimming stripped 6 bases from V and 2 bases from J, with 19 bases between. CDR3 in amino acids: CASRKRPSLSNTEAFF. In nucleotides, the CDR3 is TGTGCCAGTAGGAAGCGACCCAGCCTAAGTAACACTGAAGCTTTCTTT.